The 16 T cell receptor beta chains in this list originate from one sample, sequenced in a study of vaccination effects on CD4 cells after COVID-19. Antigen-specific CD4+ T cell clonotypes were called by their expansion after viral peptide-pool culture in ViraFEST. Following culture for around 10 days, CD4+ T cells were isolated. By PCR, the person was confirmed to have had SARS-CoV-2 infection between March and December 2020. Sequencing was performed with immunoSEQ multiplex PCR; in TCRdb, only in-frame clones are kept and a portion is missing. Here the sample spans tens of thousands of clones, around 80% being singletons. For these receptors, no antigen is known. The source material was CD4+ T cells from PBMCs cultured with a peptide pool, sampled before COVID-19 vaccination. These TCRs come from a human donor who had a prior SARS-CoV-2 infection.

This chain joins TRBV4-2 and TRBJ1-4; perhaps TRBD1 as D (5 bases). Trimming pared 3 bases from V and 5 bases from J, leaving 10 bases between. The CDR3 length is 14 residues. CDR1 is LGHNA, CDR2 YNFKEQ, per germline. CDR3 region: CASSHRAVNEKLFF. CDR3 DNA sequence: TGTGCCAGCAGCCACAGGGCTGTCAATGAAAAACTGTTTTTT.

This clone was counted a few times. The chain joins TRBV7-8 to TRBJ2-1; D might be TRBD1 or TRBD2, each matching 5 bases. CDR1 is SGHVS and CDR2 is FQNEAQ in the germline V gene. V shed 5 bases and J shed 9 bases, with 20 bases lying between them. The CDR3 has 15 residues. The CDR3 DNA reads TGTGCCAGCAGCCCCCCGGGACCTACTCGGGGTGAGCAGTTCTTC. Protein sequence: CASSPPGPTRGEQFF. The full variable domain, completed using reference TRBV7-8 and TRBJ2-1, is GAGVSQSPRYKVAKRGQDVALRCDPISGHVSLFWYQQALGQGPEFLTYFQNEAQLDKSGLPSDRFFAERPEGSVSTLKIQRTQQEDSAVYLCASSPPGPTRGEQFFGPGTRLTVL.

This chain uses TRBV5-4 with TRBJ2-1; D not resolved. CDR3 length: 12 amino acids. Germline loops: CDR1 SGHNT, CDR2 YYREEE (reference sequence). Trimming took 4 bases from V and 7 from J, leaving 9 bases between them. The CDR3 DNA reads TGTGCCAGCAGCCCGAGTTGGAATGAGCAGTTCTTC. Translated: CASSPSWNEQFF.

The rearrangement uses TRBV7-9 and TRBJ1-2; D gene unclear. CDR1 and CDR2 (germline): SEHNR, FQNEAQ (reference sequence). CDR3 size: 13 residues. Trimming left V 4 bases short and J 5 bases short, with 11 bases between. The CDR3 loop reads CASSSDIPYGYTF. As DNA, the CDR3 is TGTGCCAGCAGCTCCGACATCCCTTATGGCTACACCTTC.

This clone was observed a few times. This chain joins TRBV6-5 and TRBJ2-7, with a tentative D call TRBD2 (5 bases). CDR1 and CDR2 (germline): MNHEY, SVGAGI. Between the trimmed V and J ends, which lost 4 bases and 0 bases, there was a span of 10 bases. CDR3 length: 14 residues. The CDR3 sequence is CASSSDWGSYEQYF. The CDR3 DNA follows: TGTGCCAGCAGTTCGGACTGGGGCTCCTACGAGCAGTACTTC.

V is TRBV14 and J is TRBJ2-5; no reliable D call. The germline gives CDR1 SGHDN, CDR2 FVKESK. The CDR3 sequence is 13 residues long. V was pared by 0 bases and J by 7 bases, with 9 bases between. The CDR3 DNA sequence: TGTGCCAGCAGCCAAGATCGCGGCAGGACCCAGTACTTC. Its translation: CASSQDRGRTQYF. Combining the CDR3 with reference TRBV14 and TRBJ2-5 gives the whole variable domain EAGVTQFPSHSVIEKGQTVTLRCDPISGHDNLYWYRRVMGKEIKFLLHFVKESKQDESGMPNNRFLAERTGGTYSTLKVQPAELEDSGVYFCASSQDRGRTQYFGPGTRLLVL.

This clone was observed a few times. This chain links TRBV14 with TRBJ2-1; possible D gene TRBD2, 6 bases. From germline, CDR1 is SGHDN and CDR2 FVKESK. Trimming left V 0 bases short and J 7 bases short, with 16 bases between. This CDR3 has 16 amino acids. The CDR3 DNA reads as TGTGCCAGCAGCCAAGATTTACTAGCTGTTAGGAATGAGCAGTTCTTC. This gives the protein CASSQDLLAVRNEQFF.

This clone was counted a few times. This sequence joins TRBV7-2 and TRBJ1-2, with D unclear. This CDR3 is 13 amino acids long. V dropped 5 bases and J dropped 4 bases, with 11 bases sitting between them. CDR1 is SGHTA, CDR2 FQGNSA, per germline. The CDR3 loop reads CASSDGSGYGYTF. The CDR3, as DNA: TGTGCCAGCAGCGACGGGAGCGGCTATGGCTACACCTTC. The full variable domain, completed using reference TRBV7-2 and TRBJ1-2, is GAGVSQSPSNKVTEKGKDVELRCDPISGHTALYWYRQSLGQGLEFLIYFQGNSAPDKSGLPSDRFSAERTGGSVSTLTIQRTQQEDSAVYLCASSDGSGYGYTFGSGTRLTVV.

The V call is TRBV2, the J call TRBJ2-4, with no clear D. CDR1 is SNHLY, CDR2 FYNNEI, per germline. V was cut by 10 bases and J by 10 bases, with 20 bases left in between. The CDR3 runs to 13 residues. CDR3 protein: CATSKGRRVIQYF. CDR3 in DNA: TGTGCCACTTCGAAAGGGCGGCGAGTTATTCAGTACTTC.

The chain carries TRBV27 and TRBJ1-6; D is perhaps TRBD1 (5 bases). CDR3 size: 18 residues. V lost 5 bases to trimming and J lost 3 bases, with 20 bases between them. Germline lookup yields CDR1 MNHEY and CDR2 SMNVEV (reference sequence). CDR3 in DNA: TGTGCCAGCAGTCTATACCGCCGAGGGGATTACTATAATTCACCCCTCCACTTT. Translation: CASSLYRRGDYYNSPLHF.

The chain recombines TRBV4-1 with TRBJ1-5, with a weak D call TRBD1 (5 bases). Germline V gene sequence: CDR1 MGHRA, CDR2 YSYEKL. CDR3 length equals 15 residues. Trimming cost V 1 base and J 4 bases, with 11 bases left between them. The CDR3 spells CASSQAGRINQPQHF. In DNA, the CDR3 is TGCGCCAGCAGCCAAGCGGGACGGATAAATCAGCCCCAGCATTTT.

The CDR3 spells CASSSQGIQNTEAFF. In nucleotides, the CDR3 is TGTGCCAGCAGCTCGCAGGGGATTCAGAACACTGAAGCTTTCTTT. The chain combines TRBV7-2 with TRBJ1-1; D is perhaps TRBD1 (6 bases). V shed 4 bases and J shed 1 base, with 13 bases lying between them. Per the germline V gene, CDR1 is SGHTA and CDR2 is FQGNSA. This CDR3 spans 15 amino acids.

V usage is TRBV7-2 and J usage is TRBJ1-6, with D perhaps matching TRBD1 (6 bases). CDR3 length: 15 residues. V was trimmed by 3 bases and J by 7 bases, leaving 13 bases between them. The germline V gene encodes CDR1 SGHTA and CDR2 FQGNSA. In DNA, the CDR3 is TGTGCCAGCAGCTTTTTCCGGGGGGCGAATTCACCCCTCCACTTT. Translation: CASSFFRGANSPLHF.

The rearrangement uses TRBV5-4 and TRBJ2-5, with 7 bases matching TRBD2. CDR1 is SGHNT and CDR2 is YYREEE in the germline V gene (reference sequence). This CDR3 is 15 amino acids long. V was clipped by 0 bases and J by 5 bases; unmatched bases: 7. CDR3 sequence (DNA): TGTGCCAGCAGCTTGGCCGGGGGGAACGGCGAGACCCAGTACTTC. It encodes CASSLAGGNGETQYF.

The chain couples TRBV5-1 to TRBJ2-3; 10 bases fit TRBD1. The CDR3 sequence is 16 residues long. Trimming at V came to 2 bases and at J to 3 bases, leaving 6 bases not matched to a gene. Germline-derived CDR1 and CDR2 are SGHRS and YFSETQ. The CDR3 DNA reads TGCGCCAGCAGCTTCACCGGGACAGGGGTGACAGATACGCAGTATTTT. This codes for CASSFTGTGVTDTQYF.

This clone was detected only a few times. The V call is TRBV19, the J call TRBJ2-2; 7 nucleotides line up with TRBD1. Germline V gene sequence: CDR1 LNHDA, CDR2 SQIVND (reference sequence). CDR3 length: 14 amino acids. V dropped 7 bases and J dropped 6; count of bases not matched to a gene: 8. The CDR3 DNA sequence: TGTGCCAGTAATAGGGGGCGGCCTCCCGGGGAGCTGTTTTTT. Translated, it gives CASNRGRPPGELFF.